This T cell receptor (beta chain) was obtained from a study of T cell repertoires in cytomegalovirus infection. About the study: Well-studied HLA-B-restricted CMV epitopes were used in the study alongside recently identified HLA-C-restricted ones. A matching HLA type, together with CMV infection, was signaled by public TCR beta signatures. Regarding the study as a whole: Across the ex vivo response, the dominant clonotypes were HLA-C-restricted CMV-specific TCR beta clonotypes.

The table lists this clonotype with a few counts. Its antigen is not identified. TCRdb passed the reads through MiXCR, listing each CDR3 protein once. The table lists hundreds of thousands of distinct CDR3 sequences, 42% of them singletons. This receptor was obtained from a human donor in good health (CMV status not recorded). Some clones in this sample may be carry-over from other donors' samples. The sample consisted of cultured PBMCs, taken from culture after CMV antigen stimulation.

CDR3 DNA: TGTGCCAGGAGCTCTGCCCGGACTGAACGAATCACCGGGGAGCTGTTTTTT. Protein sequence: CARSSARTERITGELFF. The chain links TRBV6-8 to TRBJ2-2, with TRBD2 as a possible D gene (5 bases). This CDR3 is built from 17 residues. The germline CDR1 and CDR2 sequences are MNHGY and SAAAGT. V was cut by 9 bases and J by 4 bases, with 24 bases left in between.